This TCR beta chain was observed in a study of tumour-infiltrating T cells in Burkitt lymphoma. For the study at large: This cohort included all epidemiological subtypes of Burkitt lymphoma. Overall and progression-free survival were predicted by productive clonality. Findings and limits, study-wide: Several public clonotypes were shared across many Burkitt lymphoma patients.

Germline CDR1 and CDR2: SQVTM and ANQGSEA. The CDR3 has 15 amino acids. Trimming cost V 6 bases and J 3 bases; bases outside gene matches: 13. The repertoire was sequenced with immunoSEQ multiplex PCR; TCRdb's copy has only in-frame clones and lacks some. The table lists approximately 46,000 clones, roughly 31% of them singletons. This clone was observed a handful of times. Its antigen is unidentified. Sequenced input: tumor tissue. This chain links TRBV29-1 with TRBJ2-5; TRBD1 matches 7 bases. The source of this sequence is a human donor with Burkitt lymphoma. The CDR3 spells CSVAWGQTKEETQYF. CDR3 nucleotide sequence: TGCAGCGTGGCCTGGGGACAGACGAAAGAAGAGACCCAGTACTTC.